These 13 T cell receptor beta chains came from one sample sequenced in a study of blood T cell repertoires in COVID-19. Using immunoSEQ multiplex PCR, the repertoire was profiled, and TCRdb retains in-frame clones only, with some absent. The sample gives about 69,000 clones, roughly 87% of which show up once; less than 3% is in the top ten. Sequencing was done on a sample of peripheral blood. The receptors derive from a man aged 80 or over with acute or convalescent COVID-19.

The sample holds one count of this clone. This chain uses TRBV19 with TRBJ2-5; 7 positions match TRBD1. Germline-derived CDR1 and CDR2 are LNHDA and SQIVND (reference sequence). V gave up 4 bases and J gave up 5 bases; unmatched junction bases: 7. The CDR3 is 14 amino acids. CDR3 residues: CASSTQTGMETQYF. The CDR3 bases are TGTGCCAGTAGTACACAGACAGGGATGGAGACCCAGTACTTC.

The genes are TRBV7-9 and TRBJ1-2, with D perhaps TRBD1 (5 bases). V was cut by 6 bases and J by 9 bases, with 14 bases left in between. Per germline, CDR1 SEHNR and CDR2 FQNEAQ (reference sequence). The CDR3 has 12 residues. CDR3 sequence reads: CASSFSDNRYTF. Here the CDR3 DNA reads TGTGCCAGCAGTTTTTCGGACAACCGCTACACCTTC.

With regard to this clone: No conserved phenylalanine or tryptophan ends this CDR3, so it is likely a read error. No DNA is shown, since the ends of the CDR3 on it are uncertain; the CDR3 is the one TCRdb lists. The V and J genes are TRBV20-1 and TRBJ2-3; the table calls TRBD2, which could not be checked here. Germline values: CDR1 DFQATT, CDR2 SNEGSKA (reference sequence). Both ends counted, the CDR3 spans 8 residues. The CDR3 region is CSARTGES.

CDR3 loop: CASSQPQDTQYF. CDR3 coding DNA: TGCGCCAGCAGCCAACCCCAAGATACGCAGTATTTT. The V gene is TRBV4-1, the J gene TRBJ2-3; D not certain. V was trimmed by 2 bases and J by 5 bases, leaving 5 bases between them. The CDR3 loop spans 12 amino acids. Germline V lookup: CDR1 MGHRA, CDR2 YSYEKL.

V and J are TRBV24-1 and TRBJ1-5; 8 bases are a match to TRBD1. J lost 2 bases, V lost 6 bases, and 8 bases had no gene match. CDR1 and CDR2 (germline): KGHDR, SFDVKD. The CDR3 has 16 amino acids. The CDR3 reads CATSPGQGRGNQPQHF. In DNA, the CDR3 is TGTGCCACCAGTCCCGGACAGGGCAGGGGCAATCAGCCCCAGCATTTT.

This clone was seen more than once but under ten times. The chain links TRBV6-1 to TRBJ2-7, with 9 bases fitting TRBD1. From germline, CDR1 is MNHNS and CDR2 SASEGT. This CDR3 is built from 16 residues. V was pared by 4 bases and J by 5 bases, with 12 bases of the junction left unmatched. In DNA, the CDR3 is TGTGCCAGCAGTGCCCACCTGGGACAGGGAAACCACGAGCAGTACTTC. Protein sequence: CASSAHLGQGNHEQYF.

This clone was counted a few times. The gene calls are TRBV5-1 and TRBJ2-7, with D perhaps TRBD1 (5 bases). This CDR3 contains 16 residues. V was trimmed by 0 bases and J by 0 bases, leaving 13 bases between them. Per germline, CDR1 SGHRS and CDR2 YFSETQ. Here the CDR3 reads CASSLGLTAYSYEQYF. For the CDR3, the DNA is TGCGCCAGCAGCTTGGGTTTGACAGCATACTCCTACGAGCAGTACTTC. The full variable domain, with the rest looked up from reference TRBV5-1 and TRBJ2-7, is KAGVTQTPRYLIKTRGQQVTLSCSPISGHRSVSWYQQTPGQGLQFLFEYFSETQRNKGNFPGRFSGRQFSNSRSEMNVSTLELGDSALYLCASSLGLTAYSYEQYFGPGTRLTVT.

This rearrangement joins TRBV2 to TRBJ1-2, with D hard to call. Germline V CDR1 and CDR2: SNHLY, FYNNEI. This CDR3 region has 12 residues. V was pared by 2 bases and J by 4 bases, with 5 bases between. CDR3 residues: CASSETSYGYTF. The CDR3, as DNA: TGTGCCAGCAGTGAAACCAGCTATGGCTACACCTTC.

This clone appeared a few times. The CDR3 coding sequence is TGTGCCAGCAGCCGAGACAGACCGACCACTCTCTATGGCTACACCTTC. It codes for CASSRDRPTTLYGYTF. This chain joins TRBV11-2 and TRBJ1-2; TRBD1 is a possible D gene (5 bases). The CDR3 totals 16 residues. Germline CDR1 and CDR2: SGHAT and FQNNGV. The V end lost 5 bases, the J end lost 4 bases, and 20 bases lay between the germline ends.

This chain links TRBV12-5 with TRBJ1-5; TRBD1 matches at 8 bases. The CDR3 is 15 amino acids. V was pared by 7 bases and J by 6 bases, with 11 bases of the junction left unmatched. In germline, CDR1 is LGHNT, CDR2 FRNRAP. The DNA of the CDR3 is TGTGCTAGTGCCCGAGACAGGGGCGGGAGTCAGCCCCAGCATTTT. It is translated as CASARDRGGSQPQHF.

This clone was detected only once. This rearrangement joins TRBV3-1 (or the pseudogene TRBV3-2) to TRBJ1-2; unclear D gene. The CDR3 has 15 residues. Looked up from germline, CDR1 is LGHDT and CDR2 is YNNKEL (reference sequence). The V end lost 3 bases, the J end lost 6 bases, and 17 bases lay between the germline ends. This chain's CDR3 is CASSHRDREGNGYTF. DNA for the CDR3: TGTGCCAGCAGCCATCGAGACCGGGAGGGTAATGGCTACACCTTC.

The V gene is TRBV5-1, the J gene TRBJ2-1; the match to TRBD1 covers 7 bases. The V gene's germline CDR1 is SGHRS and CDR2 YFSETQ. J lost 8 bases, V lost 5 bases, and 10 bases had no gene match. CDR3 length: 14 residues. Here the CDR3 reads CASRPNRGRDEQFF. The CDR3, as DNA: TGCGCCAGCAGACCCAACAGGGGAAGGGATGAGCAGTTCTTC.

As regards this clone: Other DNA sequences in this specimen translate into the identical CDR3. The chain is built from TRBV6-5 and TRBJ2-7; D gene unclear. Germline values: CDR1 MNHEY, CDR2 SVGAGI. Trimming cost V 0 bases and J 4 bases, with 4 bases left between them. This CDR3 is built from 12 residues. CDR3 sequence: CASSYSRYEQYF. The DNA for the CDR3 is TGTGCCAGCAGTTACTCGAGATACGAGCAGTACTTC.